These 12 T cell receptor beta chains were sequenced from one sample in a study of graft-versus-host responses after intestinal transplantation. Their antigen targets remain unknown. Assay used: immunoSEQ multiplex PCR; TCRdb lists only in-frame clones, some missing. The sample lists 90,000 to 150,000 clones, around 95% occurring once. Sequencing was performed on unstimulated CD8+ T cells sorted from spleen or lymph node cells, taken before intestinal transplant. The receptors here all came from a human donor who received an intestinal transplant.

CDR3 sequence (DNA): TGTGCCAGCAGCTTAGCTGTCAGAATAGGCGGAAACACCATATATTTT. Its translation: CASSLAVRIGGNTIYF. This chain joins TRBV7-9 and TRBJ1-3; D not resolved. CDR3 length equals 16 residues. Germline V gene sequence: CDR1 SEHNR, CDR2 FQNEAQ (reference sequence). The germline V and J ends were trimmed by 0 bases and 4 bases, with 13 bases remaining between them.

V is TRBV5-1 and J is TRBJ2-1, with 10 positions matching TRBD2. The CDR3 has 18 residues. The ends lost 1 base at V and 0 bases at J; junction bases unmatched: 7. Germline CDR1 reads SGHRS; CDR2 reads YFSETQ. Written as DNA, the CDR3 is TGCGCCAGCAGCTTGACCTGGACTAGCGGCTTCTCCTACAATGAGCAGTTCTTC. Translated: CASSLTWTSGFSYNEQFF. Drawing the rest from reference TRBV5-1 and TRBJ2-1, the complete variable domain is KAGVTQTPRYLIKTRGQQVTLSCSPISGHRSVSWYQQTPGQGLQFLFEYFSETQRNKGNFPGRFSGRQFSNSRSEMNVSTLELGDSALYLCASSLTWTSGFSYNEQFFGPGTRLTVL.

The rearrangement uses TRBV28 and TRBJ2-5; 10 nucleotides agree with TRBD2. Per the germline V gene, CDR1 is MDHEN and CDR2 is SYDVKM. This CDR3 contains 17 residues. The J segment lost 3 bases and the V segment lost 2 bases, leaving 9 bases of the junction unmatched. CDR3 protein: CASSLEVLAGVEETQYF. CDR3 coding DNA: TGTGCCAGCAGTTTAGAGGTGCTAGCGGGAGTGGAAGAGACCCAGTACTTC.

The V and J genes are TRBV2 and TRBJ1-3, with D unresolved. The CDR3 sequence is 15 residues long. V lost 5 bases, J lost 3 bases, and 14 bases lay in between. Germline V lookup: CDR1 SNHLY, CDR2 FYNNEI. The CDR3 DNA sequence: TGTGCCAGCAGTCCCGGGCGGGGTTTTGGAAACACCATATATTTT. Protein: CASSPGRGFGNTIYF.

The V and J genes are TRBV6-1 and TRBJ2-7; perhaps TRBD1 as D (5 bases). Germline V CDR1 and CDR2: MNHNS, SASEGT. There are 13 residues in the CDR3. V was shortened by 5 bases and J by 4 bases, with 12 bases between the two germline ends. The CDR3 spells CASSPQVTYEQYF. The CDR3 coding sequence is TGTGCCAGCAGTCCACAGGTTACATACGAGCAGTACTTC.

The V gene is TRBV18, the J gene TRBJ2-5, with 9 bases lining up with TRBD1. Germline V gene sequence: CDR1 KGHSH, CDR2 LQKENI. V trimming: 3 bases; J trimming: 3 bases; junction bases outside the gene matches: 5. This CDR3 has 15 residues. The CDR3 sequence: CASSPDRGSEETQYF. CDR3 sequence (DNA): TGTGCCAGCTCACCTGACAGGGGGAGTGAAGAGACCCAGTACTTC.

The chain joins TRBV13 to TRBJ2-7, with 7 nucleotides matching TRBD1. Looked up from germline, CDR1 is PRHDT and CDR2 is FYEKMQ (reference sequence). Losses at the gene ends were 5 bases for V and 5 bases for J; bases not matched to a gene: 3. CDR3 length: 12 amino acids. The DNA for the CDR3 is TGTGCCAGCAGCGACAGGGTGGACGAGCAGTACTTC. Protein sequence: CASSDRVDEQYF.

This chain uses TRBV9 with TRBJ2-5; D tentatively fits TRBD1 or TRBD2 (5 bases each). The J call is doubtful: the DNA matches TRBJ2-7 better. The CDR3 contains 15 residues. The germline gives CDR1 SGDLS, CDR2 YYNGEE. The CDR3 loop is CASSVVGDASYEQYF. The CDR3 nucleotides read TGTGCCAGCAGCGTAGTAGGGGACGCGAGCTACGAGCAGTACTTC.

CDR3: CASSREGLLYEQYF. The CDR3 nucleotides read TGTGCCAGCAGCAGGGAGGGACTCCTCTACGAGCAGTACTTC. The J gene is TRBJ2-7, the V gene TRBV5-6; TRBD2 matches 7 bases. Germline V gene data show CDR1 as SGHDT and CDR2 as YYEEEE. The CDR3 is made up of 14 amino acids. The V segment lost 4 bases and the J segment 3 bases; nucleotides outside the gene matches: 7.

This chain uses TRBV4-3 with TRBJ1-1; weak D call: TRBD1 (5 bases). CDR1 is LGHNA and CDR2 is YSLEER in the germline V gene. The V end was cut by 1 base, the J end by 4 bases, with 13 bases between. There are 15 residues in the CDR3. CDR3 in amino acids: CASSQVLERGTEAFF. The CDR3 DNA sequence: TGCGCCAGCAGCCAAGTTCTCGAAAGGGGCACTGAAGCTTTCTTT.

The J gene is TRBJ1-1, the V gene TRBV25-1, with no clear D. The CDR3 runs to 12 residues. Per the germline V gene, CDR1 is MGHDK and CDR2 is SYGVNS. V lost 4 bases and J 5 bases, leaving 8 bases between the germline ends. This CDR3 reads CASSAQGTEAFF. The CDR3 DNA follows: TGTGCCAGCAGTGCACAAGGAACTGAAGCTTTCTTT.

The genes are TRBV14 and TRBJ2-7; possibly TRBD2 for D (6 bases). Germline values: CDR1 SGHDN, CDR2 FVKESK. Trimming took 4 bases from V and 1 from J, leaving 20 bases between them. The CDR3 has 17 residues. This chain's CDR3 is CASSPNPRDGSSYEQYF. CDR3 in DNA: TGTGCCAGCAGCCCCAACCCCCGGGACGGGAGTTCCTACGAGCAGTACTTC.